The 20 T cell receptor beta chains in this list originate from one sample, sequenced in a study of shared clonotypes between healthy human individuals. Profiling relied on immunoSEQ multiplex PCR, and the TCRdb table lists in-frame clones only, not all of them. The table has more than 850,000 clones, approximately 80% seen once. Material for sequencing was memory CD4+ T cells from PBMCs. The sample's subset: CD45RA-negative fraction. The receptors come from a man younger than 35 in good health. Some clones in this sample may be carry-over from other donors' samples.

The chain links TRBV29-1 to TRBJ2-1; the D gene is possibly TRBD2 (6 bases). CDR3 length: 15 amino acids. Germline V gives CDR1 SQVTM, CDR2 ANQGSEA. V lost 1 base and J lost 0, with 10 bases in between. CDR3 sequence: CSVEGGESSYNEQFF. CDR3 DNA sequence: TGCAGCGTTGAAGGCGGGGAGAGCTCCTACAATGAGCAGTTCTTC.

V gene TRBV5-1 combines with J gene TRBJ1-4, with D possibly matching TRBD1 (5 bases). Germline CDR1 and CDR2: SGHRS and YFSETQ. The V gene lost 3 bases and the J gene lost 8 bases, with 14 bases spanning the gap. The length of the CDR3 is 14 residues. DNA for the CDR3: TGCGCCAGCAGCTCAGGGCCCCTAGGGGAAAAACTGTTTTTT. The encoded protein is CASSSGPLGEKLFF.

V is TRBV5-1 and J is TRBJ2-6; no reliable D call. Germline CDR1 SGHRS, CDR2 YFSETQ. Trimming took off 4 bases at V and 4 bases at J, with 12 bases between the two ends. This CDR3 region has 15 residues. The DNA of the CDR3 is TGCGCCAGCAGCGACGTGAGGTCCGGGGCCAACGTCCTGACTTTC. It yields the protein CASSDVRSGANVLTF.

V gene TRBV7-9 combines with J gene TRBJ2-7; 9 nucleotides align to TRBD1. CDR3 length equals 15 residues. Trimming removed 5 bases from V and 4 bases from J; junction bases left unmatched: 9. The V gene's germline CDR1 is SEHNR and CDR2 FQNEAQ (reference sequence). In nucleotides, the CDR3 is TGTGCCAGCAGCCCAGACCCGGGACAGGGTTACGAGCAGTACTTC. This gives the protein CASSPDPGQGYEQYF.

This clone was seen only once. This sequence joins TRBV2 and TRBJ2-1; 9 bases fit TRBD2. Germline-derived CDR1 and CDR2 are SNHLY and FYNNEI. Germline trimming cut 3 bases from V and 8 bases from J; bases unmatched to any gene: 8. The CDR3 runs 15 residues. For the CDR3, the DNA is TGTGCCAGCAGTGAGGGTCCAGCGGGAGGCCATGAGCAGTTCTTC. It encodes CASSEGPAGGHEQFF. The whole variable domain, remainder taken from reference TRBV2 and TRBJ2-1, is EPEVTQTPSHQVTQMGQEVILRCVPISNHLYFYWYRQILGQKVEFLVSFYNNEISEKSEIFDDQFSVERPDGSNFTLKIRSTKLEDSAMYFCASSEGPAGGHEQFFGPGTRLTVL.

A few counts support this clone. The chain is built from TRBV18 and TRBJ2-1, with 7 bases identical to TRBD2. Losses at the gene ends were 6 bases for V and 6 bases for J; bases not matched to a gene: 11. The germline V gene encodes CDR1 KGHSH and CDR2 LQKENI. This CDR3 spans 15 amino acids. CDR3 sequence (DNA): TGTGCCAGCTCCCCCTGGGAGGGAGGCCTCAATGAGCAGTTCTTC. Its protein product is CASSPWEGGLNEQFF.

The chain is built from TRBV28 and TRBJ1-2; tentatively, D is TRBD1 (5 bases). This CDR3 comprises 15 residues. CDR1 is MDHEN and CDR2 is SYDVKM in the germline V gene. V lost 6 bases to trimming and J lost 2 bases, with 16 bases between them. The CDR3 DNA is TGTGCCAGCAGCCGAGGGCTCGGGGACAACTATGGCTACACCTTC. Its protein product is CASSRGLGDNYGYTF.

This chain uses TRBV6-1 with TRBJ2-7; D possibly corresponds to TRBD1 (6 bases). V lost 7 bases and J lost 5, with 21 bases in between. The CDR3 length is 15 residues. CDR1 and CDR2 from the germline V gene are MNHNS and SASEGT. CDR3 amino acids: CASNTGIRRGDEQYF. The CDR3 nucleotides read TGTGCCAGCAATACAGGGATCCGAAGGGGTGACGAGCAGTACTTC.

The chain links TRBV5-1 to TRBJ1-1; the D gene is possibly TRBD1 (5 bases). The CDR3 is made up of 15 amino acids. Deletions cut 6 bases from V and 5 bases from J, with 20 bases between. Germline assignment: CDR1 SGHRS and CDR2 YFSETQ. This chain's CDR3 is CASTPLEAGTTEAFF. The CDR3 coding sequence is TGCGCCAGCACGCCCTTGGAGGCGGGGACTACTGAAGCTTTCTTT.

The chain couples TRBV18 to TRBJ1-5, with D possibly being TRBD1 (5 bases). The germline CDR1 and CDR2 sequences are KGHSH and LQKENI. This CDR3 spans 16 amino acids. Trimming pared 5 bases from V and 2 bases from J, leaving 16 bases between. The CDR3 nucleotides are TGTGCCAGCTCAGTGATGGGCGGGGGTGGCAATCAGCCCCAGCATTTT. Translated: CASSVMGGGGNQPQHF.

This clone appeared a few times. This sequence joins TRBV7-9 and TRBJ1-3; D gene ambiguous. Germline V CDR1 and CDR2: SEHNR, FQNEAQ (reference sequence). The CDR3 consists of 16 residues. Trimming stripped 0 bases from V and 4 bases from J, with 13 bases between. The CDR3: CASSLAGSAGGNTIYF. CDR3 nucleotide sequence: TGTGCCAGCAGCTTAGCAGGTTCCGCGGGAGGAAACACCATATATTTT.

This clone was seen a few times. This sequence joins TRBV5-4 and TRBJ1-6; possible D gene TRBD1, 6 bases. Germline-derived CDR1 and CDR2 are SGHNT and YYREEE (reference sequence). V lost 3 bases, J lost 8 bases, and 12 bases lay in between. This CDR3 spans 14 amino acids. In DNA form, the CDR3 reads TGTGCCAGCAGCTGGGGGGGGCTATATTCACCCCTCCACTTT. This codes for CASSWGGLYSPLHF.

A note on this clone: This could be a read error, since a much larger clone is one nucleotide away. Different DNA sequences within this sample yield the same CDR3. The chain carries TRBV5-4 and TRBJ1-2; D is perhaps TRBD1 (5 bases). Germline V gene data show CDR1 as SGHNT and CDR2 as YYREEE (reference sequence). This CDR3 is built from 12 residues. V was pared by 0 bases and J by 5 bases, with 5 bases between. For the CDR3, the DNA is TGTGCCAGCAGCTTGGAGGGGTATGGCTACACCTTC. Protein product: CASSLEGYGYTF.

The J gene is TRBJ1-1, the V gene TRBV7-2; D call uncertain. This CDR3 spans 14 amino acids. The V end lost 1 base, the J end lost 7 bases, and 13 bases lay between the germline ends. Germline lookup yields CDR1 SGHTA and CDR2 FQGNSA. Written as DNA, the CDR3 is TGTGCCAGCAGCTTAGTGGGGTACCGGATTGAAGCTTTCTTT. Protein: CASSLVGYRIEAFF.

J is TRBJ1-1 and V is TRBV29-1; D unclear. V dropped 4 bases and J dropped 5 bases, with 8 bases sitting between them. CDR1 and CDR2 from the germline V gene are SQVTM and ANQGSEA. The CDR3 totals 11 residues. The DNA of the CDR3 is TGCAGCGTTGTCCCCGGGACTGAAGCTTTCTTT. Its protein product is CSVVPGTEAFF.

The genes are TRBV6-5 and TRBJ1-3, with no clear D. Germline lookup yields CDR1 MNHEY and CDR2 SVGAGI. This CDR3 contains 14 residues. Trimming left V 4 bases short and J 1 base short, with 8 bases between. The DNA of the CDR3 is TGTGCCAGCAGTTTTTCGGGGTCTGGAAACACCATATATTTT. This gives the protein CASSFSGSGNTIYF.

The V call is TRBV30, the J call TRBJ2-5; D is tentatively TRBD1 or TRBD2 (5 bases each). This CDR3 is 11 amino acids long. Germline V gives CDR1 GTSNPN, CDR2 SVGIG (reference sequence). The V end was cut by 5 bases, the J end by 1 base, with 5 bases between. The CDR3, as DNA: TGTGCCTGGGGGACCCAAGAGACCCAGTACTTC. The encoded protein is CAWGTQETQYF.

This chain links TRBV5-8 with TRBJ2-1; D possibly uses TRBD1 or TRBD2 (5 bases each). The CDR3 is made up of 14 amino acids. The germline V gene encodes CDR1 SGHTS and CDR2 YDEGEE. V was clipped by 2 bases and J by 1 base, with 7 bases between them. CDR3 residues: CASSLEGSYNEQFF. The CDR3, as DNA: TGTGCCAGCAGCTTAGAGGGGTCCTACAATGAGCAGTTCTTC.

The rearrangement joins TRBV6-5 to TRBJ2-4, with 9 bases identical to TRBD1. The germline V gene encodes CDR1 MNHEY and CDR2 SVGAGI. The CDR3 runs to 15 residues. The ends lost 2 bases at V and 4 bases at J; junction bases unmatched: 3. The CDR3 protein is CASSYDGTGKNIQYF. The CDR3 region has the DNA TGTGCCAGCAGTTACGACGGGACAGGGAAAAACATTCAGTACTTC.

V is TRBV6-5 and J is TRBJ1-2; 7 bases are a match to TRBD1. Germline V gene data show CDR1 as MNHEY and CDR2 as SVGAGI. With 6 bases clipped from V and 7 bases from J, the junction kept 14 bases outside the gene matches. The CDR3 totals 15 residues. This chain's CDR3 is CASSTAGTAEGGYTF. The CDR3 region has the DNA TGTGCCAGCAGCACGGCTGGGACAGCGGAGGGTGGCTACACCTTC.